Listed here are 22 T cell receptor beta chains from one sample, sequenced in a study of prognosis after radiotherapy for stage I lung cancer. By two-round multiplex PCR, the TCR beta CDR3 was amplified from genomic DNA. TRBV and TRBJ genes each had their own specific primers in first-round PCR. TCRdb passed the multiplex PCR reads through MiXCR, listing each CDR3 protein once. The profile covers under 13,000 distinct CDR3 sequences, with roughly 51% appearing a single time and 6% to 7.5% taken by the ten largest. The sample consisted of PBMCs, taken before or after stereotactic body radiation therapy (not recorded which). These receptors originate from a donor aged 50 or older with non-small cell lung cancer.

Relative to its sample, this clonotype is medium-sized. The rearrangement uses TRBV6-5 and TRBJ2-7; TRBD1 agrees at 9 bases. This CDR3 comprises 14 residues. The germline CDR1 and CDR2 sequences are MNHEY and SVGAGI. V lost 4 bases, J lost 4 bases, and 5 bases stayed unmatched. For the CDR3, the DNA is TGTGCCAGCAGTTCCGGGACAGGGTTTTACGAGCAGTACTTC. Protein sequence: CASSSGTGFYEQYF.

V is TRBV28 and J is TRBJ2-5; 11 bases line up with TRBD2. The trim removed 5 bases at V and 5 bases at J, leaving 10 bases unmatched. The CDR3 totals 16 residues. Germline CDR1 MDHEN, CDR2 SYDVKM. The DNA for the CDR3 is TGTGCCAGCAGTACTCAGACTAGCGGGGTGATGGAGACCCAGTACTTC. Its protein is CASSTQTSGVMETQYF. The full variable domain, in which reference TRBV28 and TRBJ2-5 provide the parts outside the CDR3, is DVKVTQSSRYLVKRTGEKVFLECVQDMDHENMFWYRQDPGLGLRLIYFSYDVKMKEKGDIPEGYSVSREKKERFSLILESASTNQTSMYLCASSTQTSGVMETQYFGPGTRLLVL.

This chain links TRBV12-3 or TRBV12-4 with TRBJ2-3, with TRBD2 as a possible D gene (6 bases). The CDR3 length is 15 residues. Between the trimmed V and J ends, which lost 5 bases and 6 bases, there was a span of 18 bases. The CDR3 spells CASSGGGLASDTQYF. Written as DNA, the CDR3 is TGTGCCAGCAGTGGTGGGGGGTTAGCTTCGGATACGCAGTATTTT.

The chain carries TRBV9 and TRBJ1-3; D uncertain. Germline-derived CDR1 and CDR2 are SGDLS and YYNGEE. This CDR3 spans 15 amino acids. V lost 0 bases, J lost 2 bases, and 9 bases lay in between. Here the CDR3 DNA reads TGTGCCAGCAGCGTAGCGGGAGGAACTGGAAACACCATATATTTT. It is translated as CASSVAGGTGNTIYF.

This clonotype came up many times. The J gene is TRBJ2-5, the V gene TRBV5-4; D possibly corresponds to TRBD1 (6 bases). This CDR3 comprises 16 residues. V lost 4 bases and J 6 bases, leaving 22 bases between the germline ends. Germline V gene lookup returns CDR1 SGHNT and CDR2 YYREEE (reference sequence). The CDR3 protein is CASSRASGATMKTQYF. As DNA, the CDR3 is TGTGCCAGCAGCAGAGCCTCAGGGGCAACAATGAAGACCCAGTACTTC.

Notes on this clonotype: Possible read error: a much larger clone is one base away. The V gene is TRBV3-1, the J gene TRBJ2-7; TRBD2 matches at 7 bases. Germline trimming cut 1 base from V and 7 bases from J; bases unmatched to any gene: 13. Germline CDR1 and CDR2: LGHDT and YNNKEL (reference sequence). This CDR3 has 16 amino acids. The CDR3 sequence is CASSQGYFAGVGEQYF. CDR3 coding DNA: TGTGCCAGCAGCCAAGGTTATTTCGCGGGAGTGGGGGAGCAGTACTTC.

About this clonotype itself: A much larger clone lies a single base off, so this may be a read error. The J gene is TRBJ2-5, the V gene TRBV7-2; D unclear. CDR3 length equals 11 residues. Germline V lookup: CDR1 SGHTA, CDR2 FQGNSA. CDR3 loop: CASSLLENQYF. DNA for the CDR3: TGTGCCAGCAGCTTATTGGAGAACCAGTACTTC.

The rearrangement joins TRBV12-3 or TRBV12-4 to TRBJ2-3; TRBD2 matches 9 bases. V lost 6 bases to trimming and J lost 3 bases; unmatched junction nucleotides: 10. The length of the CDR3 is 16 residues. In DNA form, the CDR3 reads TGTGCCAGCAGACCTAGCGGGGTGGCTCGTACAGATACGCAGTATTTT. This encodes CASRPSGVARTDTQYF.

On this clonotype: At one end the junction does not follow the germline gene, possibly because of a read error. The chain employs TRBV27 and TRBJ2-3; possibly TRBD1 or TRBD2 for D (5 bases each). The CDR3 covers 16 residues. The germline gives CDR1 MNHEY, CDR2 SMNVEV (reference sequence). CDR3 coding DNA: TGTGCCAGCAGTTTATACCCAGTTGGGGGTAGGGATAAGCAGTATTTT. This codes for CASSLYPVGGRDKQYF.

CDR3 nucleotide sequence: TGTGCCAGTAGTATTCAGGGTATAAACACTGAAGCTTTCTTT. Translating it yields CASSIQGINTEAFF. V is TRBV19 and J is TRBJ1-1; possible D gene TRBD1, 5 bases. Trimming shortened V by 3 bases and J by 2 bases, and 10 bases separated the two germline ends. This CDR3 has 14 residues. CDR1 and CDR2 from the germline V gene are LNHDA and SQIVND (reference sequence).

A word on this clonotype: Germline is not matched at one junction end, which may reflect a read error. This chain joins TRBV29-1 and TRBJ1-2; 7 nucleotides match TRBD1. Germline values: CDR1 SQVTM, CDR2 ANQGSEA. The CDR3 is 12 amino acids. In DNA form, the CDR3 reads TGCAACGTTGTAGGGACAGTAGAGGGCTACACCTTC. This gives the protein CNVVGTVEGYTF.

Within the sample, this clonotype is medium-sized. This CDR3 is CASSSPRRTLQETQYF. The CDR3 region has the DNA TGTGCCAGCAGCTCCCCGCGGCGGACATTACAAGAGACCCAGTACTTC. The chain couples TRBV6-1 to TRBJ2-5; TRBD1 is a possible D gene (5 bases). V lost 6 bases, J lost 2 bases, and 19 bases lay in between. Germline V lookup: CDR1 MNHNS, CDR2 SASEGT. This CDR3 is built from 16 residues.

Details on this clonotype: A single base is all that separates this from a far larger clone, so a read error is likely. Without the conserved terminal phenylalanine or tryptophan, this CDR3 likely stems from a read error. The rearrangement joins TRBV30 to TRBJ2-5, with 7 bases matching TRBD2. Matching the DNA end better, TRBJ2-1 makes the J call doubtful. Germline CDR1 and CDR2: GTSNPN and SVGIG (reference sequence). The length of the CDR3 is 15 residues. CDR3 residues: CAWSVRGGSTNEQFL. The CDR3 DNA is TGTGCCTGGAGTGTACGCGGCGGGAGCACCAATGAGCAGTTCTTG.

By its share, this clonotype is medium-sized. This chain links TRBV5-1 with TRBJ2-3; 7 nucleotides align to TRBD1. CDR1 and CDR2 (germline): SGHRS, YFSETQ. This CDR3 has 16 amino acids. Trimming took 4 bases from V and 1 from J; bases not matched to a gene: 9. This CDR3 is CASSPKTGYRTDTQYF. The CDR3, as DNA: TGCGCCAGCAGCCCTAAGACAGGGTATCGCACAGATACGCAGTATTTT.

The V and J genes are TRBV20-1 and TRBJ2-7; TRBD1 matches at 7 bases. V lost 4 bases to trimming and J lost 0 bases; unmatched junction nucleotides: 6. The CDR3 is made up of 14 amino acids. Germline lookup yields CDR1 DFQATT and CDR2 SNEGSKA (reference sequence). The CDR3 DNA is TGCAGTGCTAATGCCGGGACAGCCTCCTACGAGCAGTACTTC. This translates into CSANAGTASYEQYF.

A word on this clonotype: With a much larger clone just one base away, this may be a read error. The V and J genes are TRBV10-3 and TRBJ2-5; 8 nucleotides match TRBD2. This CDR3 is built from 16 residues. Germline assignment: CDR1 ENHRY and CDR2 SYGVKD. V shed 6 bases and J 3 bases; nucleotides not matched to a gene: 12. The CDR3 DNA sequence: TGTGCCATCAGGGATCCGGGACTAGAGGGGAAAGAGACCCAGTACTTC. It is translated as CAIRDPGLEGKETQYF.

This clonotype is labeled medium-sized. The genes are TRBV9 and TRBJ2-3; 11 bases align to TRBD2. The CDR3 sequence is 16 residues long. Trimming took 3 bases from V and 5 from J; bases not matched to a gene: 8. Germline V gene data show CDR1 as SGDLS and CDR2 as YYNGEE. CDR3 sequence reads: CASSETSGGYGDTQYF. CDR3 nucleotide sequence: TGTGCCAGCAGCGAAACTAGCGGGGGTTATGGAGATACGCAGTATTTT.

The chain couples TRBV5-4 to TRBJ1-2, with D unresolved. There are 15 residues in the CDR3. The germline V gene has CDR1 SGHNT and CDR2 YYREEE (reference sequence). V lost 2 bases to trimming and J lost 4 bases, with 15 bases between them. CDR3 in DNA: TGTGCCAGCAGCTTTGATTCCTTCAGGATCTATGGCTACACCTTC. It codes for CASSFDSFRIYGYTF.

The rearrangement links TRBV24-1 to TRBJ1-5; a possible D gene is TRBD1 (5 bases). The germline V gene has CDR1 KGHDR and CDR2 SFDVKD. Trimming removed 4 bases at V and 5 bases at J, with 17 bases between. The CDR3 spans 16 residues. The DNA for the CDR3 is TGTGCCACCAGTGAGTGGACCCCCTGGGGGGATCAGCCCCAGCATTTT. The encoded protein is CATSEWTPWGDQPQHF.

This clonotype was counted ten times or more. The gene calls are TRBV9 and TRBJ2-7; the D gene is possibly TRBD2 (5 bases). With 2 bases removed from V and 6 bases from J, the gap between germline ends came to 12 bases. The CDR3 runs 13 residues. Per germline, CDR1 SGDLS and CDR2 YYNGEE. The chain's CDR3 is CASSVIEGTEQYF. In DNA form, the CDR3 reads TGTGCCAGCAGCGTCATCGAGGGTACCGAGCAGTACTTC.

Remarks on this clonotype: At one end, the junction sequence differs from germline, possibly due to a read error. V usage is TRBV7-9 and J usage is TRBJ1-6; TRBD1 aligns across 10 bases. CDR3 size: 17 residues. Germline V gene sequence: CDR1 SEHNR, CDR2 FQNEAQ (reference sequence). The CDR3 nucleotides read TGTGCCAGCAGCCACTCGTGGTGGACAGGGGGTCGTTCACCCCTCAACTTT. As protein: CASSHSWWTGGRSPLNF.

This clonotype rates as medium-sized. The V gene is TRBV6-1, the J gene TRBJ1-1; D gene uncertain. CDR1 is MNHNS and CDR2 is SASEGT in the germline V gene. There are 14 residues in the CDR3. The V end was cut by 8 bases, the J end by 5 bases, with 18 bases between. The CDR3 DNA reads TGTGCCAGCTCCAAGTGGGGAAGTGGGACTGAAGCTTTCTTT. It specifies CASSKWGSGTEAFF.